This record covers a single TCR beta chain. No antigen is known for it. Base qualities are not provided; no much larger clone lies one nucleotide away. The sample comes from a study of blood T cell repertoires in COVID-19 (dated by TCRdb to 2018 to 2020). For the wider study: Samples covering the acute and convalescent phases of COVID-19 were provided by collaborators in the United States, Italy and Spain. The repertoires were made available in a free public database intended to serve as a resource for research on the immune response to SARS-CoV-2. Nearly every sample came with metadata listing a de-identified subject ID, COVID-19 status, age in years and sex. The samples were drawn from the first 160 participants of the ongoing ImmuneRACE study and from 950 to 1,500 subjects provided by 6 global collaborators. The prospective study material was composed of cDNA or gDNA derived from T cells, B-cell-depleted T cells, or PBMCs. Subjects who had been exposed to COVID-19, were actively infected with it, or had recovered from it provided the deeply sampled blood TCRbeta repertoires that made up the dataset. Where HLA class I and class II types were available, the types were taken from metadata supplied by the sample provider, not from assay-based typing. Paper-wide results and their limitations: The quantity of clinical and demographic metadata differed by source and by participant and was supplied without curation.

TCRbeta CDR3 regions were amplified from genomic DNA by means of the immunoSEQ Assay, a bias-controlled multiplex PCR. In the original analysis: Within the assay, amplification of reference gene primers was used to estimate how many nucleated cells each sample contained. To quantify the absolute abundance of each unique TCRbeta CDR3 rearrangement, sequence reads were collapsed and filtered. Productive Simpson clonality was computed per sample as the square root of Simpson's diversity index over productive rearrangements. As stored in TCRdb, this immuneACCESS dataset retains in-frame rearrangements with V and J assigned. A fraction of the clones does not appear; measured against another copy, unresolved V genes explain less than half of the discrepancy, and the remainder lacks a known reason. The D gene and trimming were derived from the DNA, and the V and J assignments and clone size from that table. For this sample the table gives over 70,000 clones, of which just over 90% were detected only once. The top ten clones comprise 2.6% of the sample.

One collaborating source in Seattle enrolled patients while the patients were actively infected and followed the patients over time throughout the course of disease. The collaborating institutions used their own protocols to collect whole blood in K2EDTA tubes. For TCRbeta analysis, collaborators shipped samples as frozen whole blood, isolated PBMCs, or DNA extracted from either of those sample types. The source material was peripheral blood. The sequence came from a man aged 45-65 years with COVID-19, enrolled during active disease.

The CDR3 region has the sequence CASSKDGTSRETQYF. The nucleotide sequence reads TGTGCCAGCAGCAAAGACGGGACATCAAGAGAGACCCAGTACTTC. The rearranged chain carries TRBV21-1 and TRBJ2-5; TRBD1 is the table's D call, not checked against the DNA. TRBV21-1 is shown as a pseudogene. From cysteine to phenylalanine, the CDR3 is 15 amino acids long. Only the CDR3 part of the read is kept: 45 bases, read in frame from the first base.